A selection of T cell receptor beta chains follows, all from one sample in a study of T cells after somatic rescue of genetic block. TCRdb's copy holds only in-frame clones and misses some; the assay was immunoSEQ multiplex PCR. The data hold 9,500 to 15,000 clones, with roughly 73% observed a single time. Sequencing was done on a sample of peripheral blood mononuclear cells (PBMCs). The receptors were sampled from a boy between 10 and 17 years old. CDR3s include the opening cysteine and the closing phenylalanine or tryptophan. A D gene is named only where the DNA matches it firmly. Size values are once, few and many counts, or a class for expanded clones, and some rows have none.

j_call,v_call,d_call,clone_size,cdr3_aa,cdr3_nt
TRBJ2-2,TRBV27,TRBD2,few,CASSLLAGNTGELFF,TGTGCCAGCAGTTTATTAGCGGGTAACACCGGGGAGCTGTTTTTT
TRBJ2-3,TRBV18,.,few,CASSRNGERATQYF,TGTGCCAGCTCCCGGAATGGTGAGAGAGCTACGCAGTATTTT
TRBJ1-2,TRBV29-1,.,.,CSARWGDYGYTF,TGCAGCGCCCGGTGGGGGGACTATGGCTACACCTTC
TRBJ2-2,TRBV7-9,.,medium-sized,CATVGTGELFF,TGTGCCACCGTGGGCACCGGGGAGCTGTTTTTT
TRBJ2-7,TRBV19,TRBD2,.,CASSEGLANYEQYF,TGTGCCAGTTCTGAGGGACTAGCGAACTACGAGCAGTACTTC
TRBJ1-2,TRBV6-5,TRBD1,.,CASSTGQGHGYTF,TGTGCCAGCAGTACGGGACAGGGTCATGGCTACACCTTC
TRBJ1-1,TRBV9,.,.,CASSGGPDTEAFF,TGTGCCAGCAGCGGGGGGCCTGACACTGAAGCTTTCTTT
TRBJ2-1,TRBV7-2,.,.,CASSLGGPFRDEQFF,TGTGCCAGCAGCTTAGGGGGACCATTTCGGGATGAGCAGTTCTTC
TRBJ1-6,TRBV30,.,.,CAWSVLGAEYYNSPLHF,TGTGCCTGGAGTGTACTGGGGGCAGAATACTATAATTCACCCCTCCACTTT
TRBJ2-5,TRBV7-3,TRBD1,.,CASSPDRGRHQETQYF,TGTGCCAGCAGCCCCGACAGGGGACGCCACCAAGAGACCCAGTACTTC
TRBJ1-2,TRBV14,.,.,CASSQQGNYGYTF,TGTGCCAGCAGCCAACAGGGGAACTATGGCTACACCTTC
TRBJ1-2,TRBV19,.,.,CASSHLGNYGYTF,TGTGCCAGTAGTCATCTGGGTAACTATGGCTACACCTTC
TRBJ1-2,TRBV6-5,TRBD1,.,CASSYWDRGRGYTF,TGTGCCAGCAGTTACTGGGACAGGGGGCGCGGCTACACCTTC
TRBJ1-5,TRBV5-8,.,.,CASSSGPSGRQPQHF,TGTGCCAGCAGCTCGGGACCCTCAGGCAGGCAGCCCCAGCATTTT
TRBJ2-3,TRBV9,TRBD2,once,CASSLSSGRDTQYF,TGTGCCAGCAGCCTATCTAGCGGGAGAGATACGCAGTATTTT
TRBJ1-1,TRBV19,.,.,CASSIGWTEAFF,TGTGCCAGTAGTATAGGTTGGACTGAAGCTTTCTTT
TRBJ2-4,TRBV5-4,TRBD1,once,CAWRQGVAKNIQYF,TGTGCCTGGCGACAGGGGGTAGCCAAAAACATTCAGTACTTC
TRBJ2-7,TRBV7-9,.,.,CASSQKLYEQYF,TGTGCCAGCAGCCAAAAACTCTACGAGCAGTACTTC
TRBJ1-1,TRBV7-9,.,.,CASSQGEAFF,TGTGCCAGCAGCCAAGGCGAAGCTTTCTTT
TRBJ2-1,TRBV11-2,.,once,CASSLGRAQSNEQFF,TGTGCCAGCAGCTTAGGGAGGGCCCAGAGCAATGAGCAGTTCTTC
TRBJ2-3,TRBV4-1,TRBD1,.,CASSHPWTGGTDTQYF,TGCGCCAGCAGCCATCCCTGGACAGGGGGCACAGATACGCAGTATTTT
TRBJ2-7,TRBV11-2,.,.,CASSLFNYEQYF,TGTGCCAGCAGCTTGTTTAACTACGAGCAGTACTTC
TRBJ2-3,TRBV7-9,TRBD1,.,CASSPDRVGDTQYF,TGTGCCAGCAGCCCCGACAGGGTAGGAGATACGCAGTATTTT
TRBJ2-5,TRBV25-1,.,.,CASSDRGLGTQYF,TGTGCCAGCAGTGATAGGGGCCTGGGGACCCAGTACTTC
TRBJ2-6,TRBV29-1,.,.,CSVEGSGANVLTF,TGCAGCGTTGAAGGGTCTGGGGCCAACGTCCTGACTTTC
TRBJ2-5,TRBV27,TRBD1,once,CASTGSGTGYQETQYF,TGTGCCAGCACCGGCTCCGGGACAGGGTACCAAGAGACCCAGTACTTC
TRBJ2-7,TRBV10-2,.,.,CASRGKVDEQYF,TGCGCCAGCAGGGGGAAGGTTGACGAGCAGTACTTC
TRBJ1-1,TRBV6-1,.,.,CASSLDRQLNEAFF,TGTGCCAGCAGTCTTGACAGACAGCTGAATGAAGCTTTCTTT
TRBJ2-2,TRBV15,.,.,CATSERWDTGELFF,TGTGCCACCAGCGAGCGGTGGGACACCGGGGAGCTGTTTTTT
TRBJ2-5,TRBV27,TRBD2,.,CASSQRTSGAGRGQETQYF,TGTGCCAGCAGTCAGAGGACTAGCGGGGCGGGGAGAGGGCAAGAGACCCAGTACTTC
TRBJ2-7,TRBV28,TRBD1,once,CASSLRDRVPLYEQYF,TGTGCCAGCAGTTTGCGGGACAGGGTCCCTCTCTACGAGCAGTACTTC
TRBJ2-7,TRBV28,.,.,CASIKGKQQYF,TGTGCCAGCATTAAGGGAAAACAGCAGTACTTC
TRBJ2-7,TRBV2,.,.,CASSDEGHYEQYF,TGTGCCAGCAGTGATGAAGGGCACTACGAGCAGTACTTC
TRBJ2-6,TRBV28,.,few,CASSIYVISGANVLTF,TGTGCCAGCAGTATCTACGTTATTTCTGGGGCCAACGTCCTGACTTTC
TRBJ2-3,TRBV5-6,.,.,CASSPLRDSFTDTQYF,TGTGCCAGCAGCCCGCTCCGGGACTCATTCACAGATACGCAGTATTTT
TRBJ2-1,TRBV5-4,.,.,CASSSGTDSSYNEQFF,TGTGCCAGCAGCTCTGGGACGGATAGCTCCTACAATGAGCAGTTCTTC
TRBJ2-5,TRBV7-3,TRBD2,few,CASSSSGLAGGETQYF,TGTGCCAGCAGCAGCTCGGGACTAGCGGGAGGAGAGACCCAGTACTTC
TRBJ2-1,TRBV18,.,.,CASSPRDFFDNEQFF,TGTGCCAGCTCACCCCGGGACTTCTTCGACAATGAGCAGTTCTTC
TRBJ1-1,TRBV7-9,.,.,CASSLRQDEAFF,TGTGCCAGCAGCTTAAGGCAGGATGAAGCTTTCTTT
TRBJ1-1,TRBV7-3,TRBD1,medium-sized,CASSLTGRTEAFF,TGTGCCAGCAGCTTGACAGGGAGGACTGAAGCTTTCTTT
TRBJ2-2,TRBV28,TRBD1,.,CASSLDRDTGELFF,TGTGCCAGCAGTCTTGACAGGGACACCGGGGAGCTGTTTTTT
TRBJ1-4,TRBV7-9,.,medium-sized,CASSLQGPKSNEKLFF,TGTGCCAGCAGCTTACAGGGTCCTAAGTCTAATGAAAAACTGTTTTTT
TRBJ2-2,TRBV5-6,TRBD1,.,CASSLVRGPNTGELFF,TGTGCCAGCAGCTTGGTAAGGGGGCCGAACACCGGGGAGCTGTTTTTT
TRBJ2-1,TRBV6-5,TRBD2,.,CASSYSVGGAGEQFF,TGTGCCAGCAGTTATTCAGTCGGGGGGGCTGGTGAGCAGTTCTTC
TRBJ2-7,TRBV28,.,.,CASREGGKYEQYF,TGTGCCAGCAGGGAGGGGGGCAAATACGAGCAGTACTTC
TRBJ2-5,TRBV15,TRBD2,.,CATRERGGQETQYF,TGTGCCACCAGAGAACGGGGGGGCCAAGAGACCCAGTACTTC
TRBJ1-1,TRBV7-9,TRBD1,.,CASSLSPGGTEAFF,TGTGCCAGCAGCTTATCGCCAGGGGGCACTGAAGCTTTCTTT
TRBJ2-5,TRBV30,.,.,CAWSVNVGQETQYF,TGTGCCTGGAGTGTGAATGTGGGCCAAGAGACCCAGTACTTC
TRBJ2-3,TRBV4-2,.,.,CASSQDRGGDRTDTQYF,TGTGCCAGCAGCCAAGATCGAGGAGGGGATCGCACAGATACGCAGTATTTT
TRBJ2-7,TRBV5-4,TRBD1,.,CASSLAPRTGSYEQYF,TGTGCCAGCAGCTTGGCCCCCCGGACAGGGTCCTACGAGCAGTACTTC